This T cell receptor (beta chain) was captured by sequencing in a study of Ad26.COV2.S vaccination and SARS-CoV-2 variants. Repertoires were generated with immunoSEQ multiplex PCR, while TCRdb's copy carries only in-frame clones and drops some. Of a few hundred thousand clones in the sample, roughly 90% were seen once. This CDR3 spans 14 amino acids. With 6 bases removed from V and 8 bases from J, the gap between germline ends came to 16 bases. Germline V CDR1 and CDR2: MDHEN, SYDVKM. Treatment described: approximately 18 received Ad26.COV2.S at low or high dose, single or two shots; several received placebo; per-sample allocation not given. The samples were gathered on day 63 after the first injection of vaccine or placebo.

This specimen consisted of peripheral blood, obtained in a trial of Ad26.COV2.S vaccine versus placebo. The J gene is TRBJ1-4, the V gene TRBV28; weak D call: TRBD1 (6 bases). The TCR comes from a person between 18 and 65 years old who received the Ad26.COV2.S COVID-19 vaccine or a placebo. The CDR3 loop reads CASRTSGEVEKLFF. DNA of the CDR3: TGTGCCAGCAGAACTTCAGGGGAAGTGGAAAAACTGTTTTTT.